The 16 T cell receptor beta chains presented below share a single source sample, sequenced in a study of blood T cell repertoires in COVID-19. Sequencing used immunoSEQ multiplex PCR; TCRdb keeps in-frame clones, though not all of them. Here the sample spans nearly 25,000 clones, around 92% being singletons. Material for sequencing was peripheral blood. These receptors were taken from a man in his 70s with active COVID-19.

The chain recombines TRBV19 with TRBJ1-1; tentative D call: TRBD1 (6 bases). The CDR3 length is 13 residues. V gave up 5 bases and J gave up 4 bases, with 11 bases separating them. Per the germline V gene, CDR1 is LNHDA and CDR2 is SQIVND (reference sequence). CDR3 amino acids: CASSVQGVTEAFF. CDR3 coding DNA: TGTGCCAGTAGTGTACAGGGTGTCACTGAAGCTTTCTTT.

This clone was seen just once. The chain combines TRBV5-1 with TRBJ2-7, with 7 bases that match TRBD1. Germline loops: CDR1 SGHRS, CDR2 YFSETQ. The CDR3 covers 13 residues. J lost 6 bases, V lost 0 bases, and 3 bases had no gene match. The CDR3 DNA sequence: TGCGCCAGCAGCTTGGGACAGGGTTCCGAGCAGTACTTC. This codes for CASSLGQGSEQYF.

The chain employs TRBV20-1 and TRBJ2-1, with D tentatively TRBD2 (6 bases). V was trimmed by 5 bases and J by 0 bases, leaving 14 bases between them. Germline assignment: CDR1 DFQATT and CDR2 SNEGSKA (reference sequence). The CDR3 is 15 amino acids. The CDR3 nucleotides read TGCAGTGCTGGTGGGGAGACTAGCTCCTACAATGAGCAGTTCTTC. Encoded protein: CSAGGETSSYNEQFF.

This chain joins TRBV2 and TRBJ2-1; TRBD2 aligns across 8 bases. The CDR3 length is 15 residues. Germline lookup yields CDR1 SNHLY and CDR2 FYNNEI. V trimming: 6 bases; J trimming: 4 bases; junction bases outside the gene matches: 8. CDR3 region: CASRFERGPYNEQFF. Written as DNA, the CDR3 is TGTGCCAGCAGGTTCGAGCGGGGGCCATACAATGAGCAGTTCTTC.

DNA of the CDR3: TGTGCCAGCAGGGACAGGGGGGGCACAGATACGCAGTATTTT. Translating it yields CASRDRGGTDTQYF. The V and J genes are TRBV19 and TRBJ2-3; 11 nucleotides align to TRBD1. V dropped 9 bases and J dropped 1; count of bases not matched to a gene: 3. The CDR3 runs 14 residues. Germline CDR1 and CDR2: LNHDA and SQIVND (reference sequence).

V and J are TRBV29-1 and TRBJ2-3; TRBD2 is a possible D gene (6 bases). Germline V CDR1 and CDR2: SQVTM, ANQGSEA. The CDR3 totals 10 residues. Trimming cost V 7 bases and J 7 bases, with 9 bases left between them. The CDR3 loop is CSARDYTQYF. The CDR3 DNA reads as TGCAGCGCCCGGGACTATACGCAGTATTTT.

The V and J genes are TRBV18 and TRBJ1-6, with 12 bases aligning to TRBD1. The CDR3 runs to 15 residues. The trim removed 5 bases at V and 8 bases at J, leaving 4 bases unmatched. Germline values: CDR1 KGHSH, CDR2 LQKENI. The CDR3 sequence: CASSSGTGGYSPLHF. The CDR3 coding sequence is TGTGCCAGCTCATCCGGGACAGGGGGCTATTCACCCCTCCACTTT.

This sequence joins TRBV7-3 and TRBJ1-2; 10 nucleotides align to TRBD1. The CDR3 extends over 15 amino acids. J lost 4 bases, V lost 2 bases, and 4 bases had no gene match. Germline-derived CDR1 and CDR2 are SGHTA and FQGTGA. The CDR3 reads CASSLAGTGVYGYTF. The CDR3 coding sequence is TGTGCCAGCAGCTTAGCCGGGACAGGGGTCTATGGCTACACCTTC.

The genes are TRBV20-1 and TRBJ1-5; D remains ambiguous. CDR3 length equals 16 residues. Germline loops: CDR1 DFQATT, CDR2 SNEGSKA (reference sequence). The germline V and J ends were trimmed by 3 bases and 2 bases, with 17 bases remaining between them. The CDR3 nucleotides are TGCAGTGCTAGTTTGGTGTCAGGCTTTGGCAATCAGCCCCAGCATTTT. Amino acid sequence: CSASLVSGFGNQPQHF.

CDR3 DNA: TGTGTCTCAACCGGGGTAAAACAAGGGGCTTTCTTT. Residues: CVSTGVKQGAFF. The chain couples TRBV7-9 to TRBJ1-1; D is undetermined. Germline CDR1 reads SEHNR; CDR2 reads FQNEAQ (reference sequence). This CDR3 comprises 12 residues.

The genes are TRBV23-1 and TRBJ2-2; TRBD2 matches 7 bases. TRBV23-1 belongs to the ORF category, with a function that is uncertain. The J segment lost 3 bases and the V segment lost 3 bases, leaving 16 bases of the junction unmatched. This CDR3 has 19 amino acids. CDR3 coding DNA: TGCGCCAGCAGTCACGATAGTATGGCGGGAGTAGGGGACACCGGGGAGCTGTTTTTT. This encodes CASSHDSMAGVGDTGELFF.

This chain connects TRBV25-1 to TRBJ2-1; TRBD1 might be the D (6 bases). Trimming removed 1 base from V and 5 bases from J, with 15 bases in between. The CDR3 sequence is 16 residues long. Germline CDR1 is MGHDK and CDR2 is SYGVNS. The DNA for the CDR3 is TGTGCCAGCAGTGAATTTGGGGGAAGGGGGAACAATGAGCAGTTCTTC. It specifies CASSEFGGRGNNEQFF.

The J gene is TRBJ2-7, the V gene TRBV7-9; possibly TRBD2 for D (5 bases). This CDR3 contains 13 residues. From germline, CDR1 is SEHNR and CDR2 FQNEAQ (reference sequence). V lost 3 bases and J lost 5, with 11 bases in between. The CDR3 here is CASSFSSANEQYF. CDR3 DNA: TGTGCCAGCAGCTTCAGTAGCGCGAACGAGCAGTACTTC.

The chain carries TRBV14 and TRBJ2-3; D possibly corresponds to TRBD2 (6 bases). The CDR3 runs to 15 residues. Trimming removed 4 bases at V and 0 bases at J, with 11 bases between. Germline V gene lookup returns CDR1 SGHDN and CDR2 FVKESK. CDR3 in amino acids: CASSRRALSTDTQYF. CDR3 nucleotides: TGTGCCAGCAGCCGGAGGGCTCTAAGCACAGATACGCAGTATTTT.

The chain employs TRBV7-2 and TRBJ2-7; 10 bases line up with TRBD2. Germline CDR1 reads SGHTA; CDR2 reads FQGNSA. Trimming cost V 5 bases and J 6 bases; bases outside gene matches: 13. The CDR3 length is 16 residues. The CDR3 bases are TGTGCCAGCAGCCCCCCCAGCGGGAGGGTTCAGTTCGAGCAGTACTTC. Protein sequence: CASSPPSGRVQFEQYF.

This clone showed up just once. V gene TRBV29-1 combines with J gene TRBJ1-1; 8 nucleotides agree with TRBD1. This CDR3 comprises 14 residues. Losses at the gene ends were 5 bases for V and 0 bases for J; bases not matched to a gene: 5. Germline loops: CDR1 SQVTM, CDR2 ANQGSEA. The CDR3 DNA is TGCAGCGTTCGGACAGGGCAGTTGAACACTGAAGCTTTCTTT. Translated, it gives CSVRTGQLNTEAFF. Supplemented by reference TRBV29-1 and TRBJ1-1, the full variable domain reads SAVISQKPSRDICQRGTSLTIQCQVDSQVTMMFWYRQQPGQSLTLIATANQGSEATYESGFVIDKFPISRPNLTFSTLTVSNMSPEDSSIYLCSVRTGQLNTEAFFGQGTRLTVV.